This TCR beta chain stems from a study of vaccination and CD4 T cells after COVID-19. Germline CDR1 reads MNHEY; CDR2 reads SVGAGI. CDR3 length: 13 residues. V gave up 2 bases and J gave up 7 bases; unmatched junction bases: 4. Treatment defined: roughly nine-day PBMC culture with coronavirus spike peptide pools or control peptides (ViraFEST assay). CD4+ T cells were isolated by negative selection after around 11 days of culture. Points from the study as a whole: Within convalescent individuals, 304 out of 307 vaccine-specific clones proved to be spike mono-reactive.

Regarding this clonotype: Antigen unknown.

Scientists ran DNA taken from cultured CD4+ T cells through the Oncomine TCR Beta short-read assay for sequencing. TCRdb re-analysed the PCR reads in MiXCR, keeping a single row per CDR3 protein. The sample holds around 19,000 distinct CDR3 sequences, approximately 46% seen once. The chain has TRBV6-5 and TRBJ1-2, with 7 bases aligning to TRBD1. The specimen was CD4+ T cells from blood, cultured in vitro, collected before SARS-CoV-2 vaccination. The clonotype originates from a human donor who had recovered from COVID-19. This CDR3 reads CASSYRQGGGYTF. The CDR3 nucleotides read TGTGCCAGCAGTTACCGACAGGGCGGTGGCTACACCTTC.